The rows below give T cell receptor beta chains drawn from one sample of a study of T cell repertoires in cytomegalovirus infection. TCRdb reanalysed the reads using MiXCR and keeps one entry per CDR3 protein. The table includes some 680,000 distinct CDR3 sequences, less than 40% detected once. The sequenced sample consisted of PBMCs. Receptors originate from a human donor in good health (CMV status not recorded). Some clones in this sample may be carry-over from other donors' samples. Both conserved end residues are part of each CDR3. The order of the fields is CDR3 DNA, CDR3 protein, V gene, D gene, clone size, J gene. A D gene is named only where the DNA matches it firmly. Size values are once, few and many counts, or a class for expanded clones, and some rows have none.

cdr3_nt: TGTGCCAGTAGCACGTCGGTTCCCAGAGATACGCAGTATTTT; cdr3_aa: CASSTSVPRDTQYF; v_call: TRBV19; d_call: -; clone_size: -; j_call: TRBJ2-3
cdr3_nt: TGTGCCAGCAGTTTAGACCCCATCTATTATGGCTACACCTTC; cdr3_aa: CASSLDPIYYGYTF; v_call: TRBV28; d_call: -; clone_size: -; j_call: TRBJ1-2
cdr3_nt: TGTGCCAGTCAGGGGCCCACGAACACCGGGGAGCTGTTTTTT; cdr3_aa: CASQGPTNTGELFF; v_call: TRBV19; d_call: -; clone_size: few; j_call: TRBJ2-2
cdr3_nt: TGTGCCAGCAGCTTAGCGGAGGTGGGGTACAATGAGCAGTTCTTC; cdr3_aa: CASSLAEVGYNEQFF; v_call: TRBV7-6; d_call: -; clone_size: -; j_call: TRBJ2-1
cdr3_nt: TGTGCCATCAGTCGGCGACAGGGAGAAGAGACCCAGTACTTC; cdr3_aa: CAISRRQGEETQYF; v_call: TRBV10-3; d_call: TRBD1; clone_size: -; j_call: TRBJ2-5
cdr3_nt: TGTGCCAGCAGCTTTTACGACAGGGAGAACACTGAAGCTTTCTTT; cdr3_aa: CASSFYDRENTEAFF; v_call: TRBV7-6; d_call: TRBD1; clone_size: few; j_call: TRBJ1-1
cdr3_nt: TGTGCCAGCAGCTTTGCCGCGGGGGGGCGAACAGATACGCAGTATTTT; cdr3_aa: CASSFAAGGRTDTQYF; v_call: TRBV7-2; d_call: TRBD2; clone_size: many; j_call: TRBJ2-3
cdr3_nt: TGTGCCAGCAGCCCCCAAGGGGGAACCGGGGAGCTGTTTTTT; cdr3_aa: CASSPQGGTGELFF; v_call: TRBV7-2; d_call: -; clone_size: many; j_call: TRBJ2-2
cdr3_nt: TGTGCCACCACGGGACAGGGTGAAGCTTTCTTT; cdr3_aa: CATTGQGEAFF; v_call: TRBV28; d_call: TRBD1; clone_size: -; j_call: TRBJ1-1
cdr3_nt: TGTGCCAGCAGCTTGGTAGTAGGGGGGCGGACGAATGAGCAGTTCTTC; cdr3_aa: CASSLVVGGRTNEQFF; v_call: TRBV5-6; d_call: -; clone_size: few; j_call: TRBJ2-1
cdr3_nt: TGTGCCACCAGTGACCTCGGACTCCGGGGGGAGTTCTTC; cdr3_aa: CATSDLGLRGEFF; v_call: TRBV24-1; d_call: TRBD2; clone_size: -; j_call: TRBJ2-1
cdr3_nt: TGTGCCAGCACCATTACCGCCGGGCACCTTTCGGGCTACACCTTC; cdr3_aa: CASTITAGHLSGYTF; v_call: TRBV12-3/TRBV12-4; d_call: -; clone_size: -; j_call: TRBJ1-2
cdr3_nt: TGTGCCAGCAGCCATGCCGTTAGCAATCAGCCCCAGCATTTT; cdr3_aa: CASSHAVSNQPQHF; v_call: TRBV6-5; d_call: -; clone_size: -; j_call: TRBJ1-5
cdr3_nt: TGTGCCAGCAGTTTTGGGATTCTAGGAGGCTACACCTTC; cdr3_aa: CASSFGILGGYTF; v_call: TRBV28; d_call: -; clone_size: few; j_call: TRBJ1-2
cdr3_nt: TGTGCCAGCAGCCCGACCGAGGGCCATGGGCAGCCCCAGCATTTT; cdr3_aa: CASSPTEGHGQPQHF; v_call: TRBV28; d_call: -; clone_size: -; j_call: TRBJ1-5
cdr3_nt: TGCGCCAGCAGCCAAGATCTATGGGACGGGGGCTCCTATAATTCACCCCTCCACTTT; cdr3_aa: CASSQDLWDGGSYNSPLHF; v_call: TRBV4-1; d_call: -; clone_size: few; j_call: TRBJ1-6
cdr3_nt: TGTGCCAGCAGTGAAATGGGGTTGGGTCAAACACACCGATCAGATACGCAGTATTTT; cdr3_aa: CASSEMGLGQTHRSDTQYF; v_call: TRBV6-1; d_call: -; clone_size: few; j_call: TRBJ2-3
cdr3_nt: TGTGCCAGCAGCTTAGATACGGGTGCGCCGAGATTCTTC; cdr3_aa: CASSLDTGAPRFF; v_call: TRBV7-2; d_call: -; clone_size: few; j_call: TRBJ2-1
cdr3_nt: TGTGCCAGCAGCCACGCGGGACAGGGGGTCGAGCAGTACTTC; cdr3_aa: CASSHAGQGVEQYF; v_call: TRBV7-2; d_call: TRBD1; clone_size: many; j_call: TRBJ2-7
cdr3_nt: TGTGCCAGCAGAACCGGGACTTGGGACACTGAAGCGTTCTTT; cdr3_aa: CASRTGTWDTEAFF; v_call: TRBV7-2; d_call: -; clone_size: -; j_call: TRBJ1-1
cdr3_nt: TGTGCCAGCAGTTTAGCCTTTGAGCAGTTCTTC; cdr3_aa: CASSLAFEQFF; v_call: TRBV12-3/TRBV12-4; d_call: -; clone_size: -; j_call: TRBJ2-1
cdr3_nt: TGTGCCAGCAGGACACAGGGGAAACCCCAGCATTTT; cdr3_aa: CASRTQGKPQHF; v_call: TRBV28; d_call: TRBD1; clone_size: few; j_call: TRBJ1-5
cdr3_nt: TGTGCCAGCGGATTAGCTTACAGCGGGGAGCTGTTTTTT; cdr3_aa: CASGLAYSGELFF; v_call: TRBV6-5; d_call: -; clone_size: -; j_call: TRBJ2-2
cdr3_nt: TGTGCCAGCAGCTTAGACAGAGCTGATAATTCACCCCTCCACTTT; cdr3_aa: CASSLDRADNSPLHF; v_call: TRBV7-2; d_call: -; clone_size: many; j_call: TRBJ1-6
cdr3_nt: TGTGCCACCAGCAGAGATATGGACAATGAGCAGTTCTTC; cdr3_aa: CATSRDMDNEQFF; v_call: TRBV15; d_call: -; clone_size: -; j_call: TRBJ2-1
cdr3_nt: TGTGCCAGCAGCTTATCGGGGGCACCAACTAATGAAAAACTGTTTTTT; cdr3_aa: CASSLSGAPTNEKLFF; v_call: TRBV7-9; d_call: -; clone_size: many; j_call: TRBJ1-4
cdr3_nt: TGTGCCAGCAGCAAACAGGGGGCGGTCGAAGCTTTCTTT; cdr3_aa: CASSKQGAVEAFF; v_call: TRBV7-2; d_call: TRBD1; clone_size: -; j_call: TRBJ1-1
cdr3_nt: TGTGCCAGCAGTTCGGACAGGGTCTCACCCCTCCACTTT; cdr3_aa: CASSSDRVSPLHF; v_call: TRBV28; d_call: TRBD1; clone_size: -; j_call: TRBJ1-6
cdr3_nt: TGTGCCAGCTCACATACTGCCATCGCCGAGCAGTACTTC; cdr3_aa: CASSHTAIAEQYF; v_call: TRBV18; d_call: -; clone_size: few; j_call: TRBJ2-7
cdr3_nt: TGTGCCAGCAGCTTACCAGGGGAAGGGTATGGCTACACCTTC; cdr3_aa: CASSLPGEGYGYTF; v_call: TRBV7-2; d_call: -; clone_size: -; j_call: TRBJ1-2
cdr3_nt: TGTGCCAGCAGTTCTCTAGGGGCACAGGGGAGAGGGGAGCTGTTTTTT; cdr3_aa: CASSSLGAQGRGELFF; v_call: TRBV12-3/TRBV12-4; d_call: TRBD1; clone_size: -; j_call: TRBJ2-2
cdr3_nt: TGTGCCAGCAGCCCAGGGGACAGGGGTATTTTTCAGCCCCAGCATTTT; cdr3_aa: CASSPGDRGIFQPQHF; v_call: TRBV12-3/TRBV12-4; d_call: TRBD1; clone_size: many; j_call: TRBJ1-5
cdr3_nt: TGCGCCAGCAGCTGGACCCCTAGCGCAACCTACAATGAGCAGTTCTTC; cdr3_aa: CASSWTPSATYNEQFF; v_call: TRBV5-1; d_call: -; clone_size: -; j_call: TRBJ2-1
cdr3_nt: -; cdr3_aa: CASSQGLGGSSSADTQYF; v_call: TRBV4-1; d_call: -; clone_size: -; j_call: TRBJ2-3
cdr3_nt: TGTGCCAGTAGTATCGACAGGGGAGCCACTGAAGCTTTCTTT; cdr3_aa: CASSIDRGATEAFF; v_call: TRBV19; d_call: TRBD1; clone_size: -; j_call: TRBJ1-1